This TCR beta chain emerged from a study of blood T cells in healthy people across ages. This clonotype appeared once. CDR3 size: 16 residues. Germline CDR1 reads SQVTM; CDR2 reads ANQGSEA. V shed 3 bases and J 5 bases; nucleotides not matched to a gene: 12. A second roughly 6 to 11 cycle PCR used barcoded and J-beta primers. A minimum of 2.5 million CDR3-containing paired-end reads was obtained for each sample. TCRdb redid the calling of the 5' RACE reads with MiXCR, one entry per CDR3 protein. The table records some 370,000 distinct CDR3 sequences, roughly half of them present only once. This TCR came from a man aged 55-75 years in good health. The sample taken for sequencing was blood. This rearrangement joins TRBV29-1 to TRBJ2-3; TRBD2 aligns across 9 bases. The DNA for the CDR3 is TGCAGCGTTGAGAGAAACCTGCGGGGGGGCGGAGATACGCAGTATTTT. It encodes CSVERNLRGGGDTQYF.